These 17 T cell receptor beta chains were all obtained from the same sample, sequenced in a study of metastatic and nonmetastatic thyroid tumors. TCRdb re-called the PCR reads through MiXCR. The repertoire holds around 6,100 clones, with approximately 30% as singletons. Ahead of thyroid surgery, no patient had received treatment of any kind. Sequencing was carried out using adjacent normal tissue. The receptors derive from a female donor with papillary thyroid cancer or a benign thyroid nodule (not recorded which). Some clones in this sample may be carry-over from other donors' samples.

The V gene is TRBV27, the J gene TRBJ2-7; 9 positions agree with TRBD2. J gave up 4 bases and V 0 bases, and 10 bases lay outside the gene matches. The CDR3 runs to 17 residues. The V gene's germline CDR1 is MNHEY and CDR2 SMNVEV (reference sequence). DNA of the CDR3: TGTGCCAGCAGTTTATCCTCCATAGCGGGAGTTATTTACGAGCAGTACTTC. Protein sequence: CASSLSSIAGVIYEQYF.

Comments on this clone: At one end, the junction sequence differs from germline, possibly due to a read error. The same CDR3 is also encoded by other DNA sequences in this sample. This sequence joins TRBV6-1 and TRBJ2-3, with D perhaps matching TRBD1 (5 bases). The CDR3 sequence is 15 residues long. Germline CDR1 MNHNS, CDR2 SASEGT. CDR3 loop: CASRSDRRSTDTQYF. The CDR3 DNA sequence: TGTGCTAGCAGATCCGACAGACGTAGCACAGATACGCAGTATTTT.

This clone turned up a few times. The chain employs TRBV28 and TRBJ2-1; unclear D gene. The V end lost 1 base, the J end lost 8 bases, and 3 bases lay between the germline ends. The V gene's germline CDR1 is MDHEN and CDR2 SYDVKM. The CDR3 totals 11 residues. The CDR3 region is CASSLSDEQFF. In DNA form, the CDR3 reads TGTGCCAGCAGTTTATCCGATGAGCAGTTCTTC.

This clone was seen more than once but under ten times. The rearrangement links TRBV6-2 or TRBV6-3 to TRBJ1-6, with a tentative D call TRBD1 (5 bases). Deletions cut 11 bases from V and 3 bases from J, with 17 bases between. Germline V gene lookup returns CDR1 MNHEY and CDR2 SVGEGT. The CDR3 consists of 15 residues. The CDR3: CAQRCKGNYNSPLHF. The CDR3 DNA follows: TGTGCCCAGAGATGCAAGGGGAACTATAATTCACCCCTCCACTTT.

This chain links TRBV9 with TRBJ2-1; 10 positions match TRBD2. CDR3 length: 14 residues. After removal of 3 bases from V and 8 bases from J, the junction contained 5 bases not matched to a gene. CDR1 is SGDLS, CDR2 YYNGEE, per germline. This CDR3 is CASSAIAGGDEQFF. The DNA for the CDR3 is TGTGCCAGCAGCGCAATAGCGGGAGGTGATGAGCAGTTCTTC.

This chain connects TRBV11-2 to TRBJ1-6; TRBD1 is a possible D gene (5 bases). CDR3 length equals 15 residues. V was clipped by 0 bases and J by 7 bases, with 10 bases between them. Germline lookup yields CDR1 SGHAT and CDR2 FQNNGV. CDR3 bases: TGTGCCAGCAGCTTAGAATCAGGGTCCAATTCACCCCTCCACTTT. It codes for CASSLESGSNSPLHF.

This rearrangement joins TRBV19 to TRBJ2-1; D gene uncertain. The CDR3 runs to 11 residues. CDR1 LNHDA and CDR2 SQIVND come from the germline V gene (reference sequence). V gave up 3 bases and J gave up 6 bases, with 3 bases separating them. The CDR3 region is CASSMSNEQFF. In DNA, the CDR3 is TGTGCCAGTAGTATGAGCAATGAGCAGTTCTTC.

This clone was detected a few times. Mismatch with germline at one junction end may stem from a read error. The chain carries TRBV19 and TRBJ1-6; 7 bases agree with TRBD1. Germline V gene data show CDR1 as LNHDA and CDR2 as SQIVND (reference sequence). The CDR3 extends over 15 amino acids. Written as DNA, the CDR3 is TGTGCCAGTAGTATGACCTGGGACAGCAATTCACGCCTCCACTTT. It is translated as CASSMTWDSNSRLHF.

The chain employs TRBV6-1 and TRBJ1-1; D not certain. Germline V gene lookup returns CDR1 MNHNS and CDR2 SASEGT. This CDR3 is built from 15 residues. Trimming left V 6 bases short and J 4 bases short, with 18 bases between. DNA for the CDR3: TGTGCCAGCAGCTGGGTCCTTCTGGTTTCCACTGAAGCTTTCTTT. Protein product: CASSWVLLVSTEAFF.

This sequence joins TRBV4-1 and TRBJ1-5; D ambiguous. V lost 0 bases and J 6 bases, leaving 12 bases between the germline ends. The CDR3 runs to 15 residues. CDR1 and CDR2 from the germline V gene are MGHRA and YSYEKL. Here the CDR3 reads CASSQDQAAGQPQHF. For the CDR3, the DNA is TGCGCCAGCAGCCAAGATCAGGCGGCCGGTCAGCCCCAGCATTTT.

This clone counts as medium-sized (0.01 to 0.1%). This chain uses TRBV19 with TRBJ2-2, with 7 nucleotides matching TRBD1. The trim removed 11 bases at V and 5 bases at J, leaving 8 bases unmatched. The CDR3 length is 13 residues. Germline V lookup: CDR1 LNHDA, CDR2 SQIVND (reference sequence). CDR3 region: CADEGARTGELFF. CDR3 nucleotides: TGTGCCGATGAGGGGGCACGGACCGGGGAGCTGTTTTTT.

This chain connects TRBV6-1 to TRBJ2-2, with D unclear. Germline assignment: CDR1 MNHNS and CDR2 SASEGT. Deletions cut 7 bases from V and 10 bases from J, with 19 bases between. The CDR3 loop spans 14 amino acids. For the CDR3, the DNA is TGTGCCAGCATGATGGCAGGCCGATCTGTGGAGCTGTTTTTT. Translated, it gives CASMMAGRSVELFF.

This clone is medium-sized by share. V is TRBV10-3 and J is TRBJ2-7; D perhaps matches TRBD2 (5 bases). Trimming removed 0 bases at V and 0 bases at J, with 15 bases between. This CDR3 is 17 amino acids long. Germline CDR1 reads ENHRY; CDR2 reads SYGVKD. CDR3 DNA sequence: TGTGCCATCAGTGAGTCGAAAGGACTTATCAGCTCCTACGAGCAGTACTTC. Translated, it gives CAISESKGLISSYEQYF.

The gene calls are TRBV28 and TRBJ2-1, with 7 bases that match TRBD2. The CDR3 length is 15 residues. V dropped 6 bases and J dropped 6; count of bases not matched to a gene: 11. Looked up from germline, CDR1 is MDHEN and CDR2 is SYDVKM. CDR3 region: CASSPRTSISNEQFF. CDR3 sequence (DNA): TGTGCCAGCAGCCCCCGGACTAGTATCTCCAATGAGCAGTTCTTC.

By share, this clone ranks as medium-sized (0.01 to 0.1%). The chain couples TRBV28 to TRBJ2-4; D is unresolved. V was cut by 3 bases and J by 5 bases, with 11 bases left in between. The CDR3 length is 14 residues. Per the germline V gene, CDR1 is MDHEN and CDR2 is SYDVKM. This CDR3 reads CASSFGPIQNIQYF. The CDR3 bases are TGTGCCAGCAGTTTTGGCCCGATCCAAAACATTCAGTACTTC.

The CDR3 spells CASSLTGLSYEQYF. The CDR3 DNA is TGTGCCAGCAGCCTGACAGGACTCTCCTACGAGCAGTACTTC. This chain uses TRBV7-2 with TRBJ2-7; a possible D gene is TRBD1 (6 bases). This CDR3 is 14 amino acids long. Germline V CDR1 and CDR2: SGHTA, FQGNSA. The ends were cut back, 5 bases at V and 0 bases at J, with 11 bases in the middle.

The rearrangement uses TRBV6-1 and TRBJ1-2, with D unclear. The CDR3 runs to 17 residues. In germline, CDR1 is MNHNS, CDR2 SASEGT. V dropped 2 bases and J dropped 3 bases, with 19 bases sitting between them. CDR3 bases: TGTGCCAGCAGTGAAAATAGGGTCTTGGTTGGGCACTATGGCTACACCTTC. Its protein is CASSENRVLVGHYGYTF.